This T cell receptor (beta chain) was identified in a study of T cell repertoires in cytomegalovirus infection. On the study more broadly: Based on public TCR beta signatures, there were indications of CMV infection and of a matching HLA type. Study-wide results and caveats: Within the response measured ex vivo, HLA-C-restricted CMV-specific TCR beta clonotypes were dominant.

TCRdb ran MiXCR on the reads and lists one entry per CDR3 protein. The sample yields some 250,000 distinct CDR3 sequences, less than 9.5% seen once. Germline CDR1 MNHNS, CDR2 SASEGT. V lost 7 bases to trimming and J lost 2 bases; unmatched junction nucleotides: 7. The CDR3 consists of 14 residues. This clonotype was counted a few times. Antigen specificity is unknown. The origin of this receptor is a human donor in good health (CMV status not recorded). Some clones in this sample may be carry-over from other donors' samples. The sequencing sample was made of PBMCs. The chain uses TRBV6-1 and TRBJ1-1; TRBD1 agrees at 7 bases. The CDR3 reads CASTYDRVNTEAFF. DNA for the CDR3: TGTGCCAGCACCTACGACAGGGTTAACACTGAAGCTTTCTTT.